The following is a T cell receptor beta chain sequence with its context. The antigen is unknown. These data belong to a study of graft-versus-host responses after intestinal transplantation. Study-level background: Multivisceral, liver-intestinal, or isolated intestinal transplants were given to recipients. Whole-study results and caveats: Recipient marrow showed GvH clones, some seen first in ileum or blood.

V dropped 6 bases and J dropped 8 bases, with 10 bases sitting between them. Looked up from germline, CDR1 is LNHDA and CDR2 is SQIVND (reference sequence). The CDR3 runs to 11 residues. The assay was immunoSEQ multiplex PCR, and TCRdb's table has in-frame clones only and misses some. The data contain 99,000 or so clones, 92% of them seen just once; the ten biggest clones take up around 0.07%. The TCR sequence derives from a human donor who was the organ donor for an intestinal transplant. The V and J genes are TRBV19 and TRBJ1-1, with TRBD1 as a possible D gene (6 bases). Sequencing was performed on unstimulated CD8+ T cells sorted from spleen or lymph node cells, taken before transplant. Written as DNA, the CDR3 is TGTGCCAGTAGCCAGGGGCCGGAAGCTTTCTTT. It codes for CASSQGPEAFF.